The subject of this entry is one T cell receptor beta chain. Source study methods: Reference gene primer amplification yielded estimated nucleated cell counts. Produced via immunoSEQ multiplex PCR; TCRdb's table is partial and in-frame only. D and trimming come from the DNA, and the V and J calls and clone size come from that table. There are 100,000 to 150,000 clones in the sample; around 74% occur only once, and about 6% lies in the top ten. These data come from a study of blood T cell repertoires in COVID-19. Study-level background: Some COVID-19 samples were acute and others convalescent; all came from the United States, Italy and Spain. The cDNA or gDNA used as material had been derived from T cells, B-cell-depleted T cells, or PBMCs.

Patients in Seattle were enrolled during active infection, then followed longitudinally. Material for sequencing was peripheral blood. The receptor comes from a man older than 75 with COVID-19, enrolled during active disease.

CDR3 bases: TGTGCCAGCAGCCCACTGGGCGATGAGCAGTTCTTC. Amino acids: CASSPLGDEQFF. The chain couples TRBV3-1 (or the pseudogene TRBV3-2) to TRBJ2-1, with D unclear. Trimming left V 4 bases short and J 8 bases short, with 9 bases between. The germline V gene encodes CDR1 LGHDT and CDR2 YNNKEL (reference sequence). This CDR3 region has 12 residues.